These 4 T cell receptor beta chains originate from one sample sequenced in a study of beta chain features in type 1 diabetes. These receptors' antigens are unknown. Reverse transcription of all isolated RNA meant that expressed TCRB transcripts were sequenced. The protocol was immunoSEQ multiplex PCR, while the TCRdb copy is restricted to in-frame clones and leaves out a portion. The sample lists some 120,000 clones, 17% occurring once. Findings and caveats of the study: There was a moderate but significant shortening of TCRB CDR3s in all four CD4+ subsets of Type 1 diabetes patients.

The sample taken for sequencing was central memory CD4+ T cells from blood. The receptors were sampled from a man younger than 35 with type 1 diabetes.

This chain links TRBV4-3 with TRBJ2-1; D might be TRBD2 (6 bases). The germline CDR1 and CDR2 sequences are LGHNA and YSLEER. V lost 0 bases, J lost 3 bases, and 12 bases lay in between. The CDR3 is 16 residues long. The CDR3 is CASSQDPGVRYNEQFF. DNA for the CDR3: TGCGCCAGCAGCCAAGACCCGGGGGTGCGCTACAATGAGCAGTTCTTC.

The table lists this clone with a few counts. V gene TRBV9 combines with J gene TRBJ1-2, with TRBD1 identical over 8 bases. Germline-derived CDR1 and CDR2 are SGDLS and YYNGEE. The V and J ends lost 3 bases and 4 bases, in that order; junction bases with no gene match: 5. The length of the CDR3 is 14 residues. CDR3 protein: CASSATTGAYGYTF. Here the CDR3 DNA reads TGTGCCAGCAGCGCAACGACAGGGGCCTATGGCTACACCTTC.

The CDR3 protein is CASGTVAGAADTQYF. The DNA for the CDR3 is TGTGCCAGCGGTACAGTAGCGGGAGCTGCAGATACGCAGTATTTT. J is TRBJ2-3 and V is TRBV9; 9 bases agree with TRBD2. V lost 7 bases, J lost 4 bases, and 10 bases stayed unmatched. The CDR3 has 15 residues. Germline CDR1 reads SGDLS; CDR2 reads YYNGEE. Full variable domain (outside the CDR3, taken from reference TRBV9 and TRBJ2-3): DSGVTQTPKHLITATGQRVTLRCSPRSGDLSVYWYQQSLDQGLQFLIQYYNGEERAKGNILERFSAQQFPDLHSELNLSSLELGDSALYFCASGTVAGAADTQYFGPGTRLTVL.

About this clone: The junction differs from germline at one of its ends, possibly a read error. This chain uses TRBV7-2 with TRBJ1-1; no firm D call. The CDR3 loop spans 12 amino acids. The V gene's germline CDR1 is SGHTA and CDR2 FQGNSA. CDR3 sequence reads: CASTLEAGEAFF. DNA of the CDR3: TGTGCCAGCACCTTAGAAGCGGGTGAAGCTTTCTTT.